These 8 T cell receptor beta chains originate from one sample sequenced in a study of response to subunit inactivated influenza vaccine. TCRdb reanalysed the RT-PCR reads using MiXCR and keeps one entry per CDR3 protein. This repertoire shows 500,000 or so distinct CDR3 sequences, 16% found once; its top ten account for over 2.5%. Sequenced material: CD4+ T cells sorted from PBMCs, taken about 24 months after vaccination. The receptor source for this set is a man aged 45-69 years who received an inactivated influenza vaccine.

The chain carries TRBV7-2 and TRBJ2-1, with D perhaps matching TRBD2 (5 bases). Trimming cost V 4 bases and J 3 bases, with 10 bases left between them. There are 14 residues in the CDR3. The germline CDR1 and CDR2 sequences are SGHTA and FQGNSA. CDR3 sequence (DNA): TGTGCCAGCAGCTCCGGCGGGCTCTACAATGAGCAGTTCTTC. Translation gives CASSSGGLYNEQFF.

This clonotype was seen only a few times. The chain couples TRBV5-4 to TRBJ2-1, with 10 bases lining up with TRBD2. The length of the CDR3 is 16 residues. Per germline, CDR1 SGHNT and CDR2 YYREEE (reference sequence). Trimming removed 3 bases from V and 2 bases from J; junction bases left unmatched: 5. The CDR3 loop reads CASSWRTSGTYNEQFF. The CDR3 DNA sequence: TGTGCCAGCAGCTGGCGGACTAGCGGTACCTACAATGAGCAGTTCTTC.

This clonotype was counted many times. The chain employs TRBV20-1 and TRBJ2-1; 8 bases are shared with TRBD2. Germline V gene data show CDR1 as DFQATT and CDR2 as SNEGSKA (reference sequence). Losses at the gene ends were 4 bases for V and 3 bases for J; bases not matched to a gene: 5. The CDR3 totals 14 residues. CDR3 in DNA: TGCAGTGCTAAGGGCGGGGGGTTCTACAATGAGCAGTTCTTC. It codes for CSAKGGGFYNEQFF.

The table lists this clonotype with a few counts. J is TRBJ1-6 and V is TRBV18; D not certain. CDR1 and CDR2 (germline): KGHSH, LQKENI. The V and J ends lost 2 bases and 7 bases respectively, with 12 bases between them. CDR3 length: 15 amino acids. CDR3 coding DNA: TGTGCCAGCTCACCAACTCTAACCAGGAATTCACCCCTCCACTTT. Translated, it gives CASSPTLTRNSPLHF.

DNA of the CDR3: TGCAGTGCTAGAGATCGGGCAGGGGAGACCCAGTACTTC. It is translated as CSARDRAGETQYF. V usage is TRBV20-1 and J usage is TRBJ2-5; D might be TRBD1 (5 bases). V was pared by 0 bases and J by 5 bases, with 10 bases between. Germline CDR1 is DFQATT and CDR2 is SNEGSKA (reference sequence). This CDR3 is built from 13 residues.

This clonotype was seen only a few times. The CDR3 is CASSQDDLTDTQYF. The CDR3 region has the DNA TGTGCCAGCAGCCAAGATGACTTAACAGATACGCAGTATTTT. The gene calls are TRBV4-2 and TRBJ2-3; no definite D call. Germline V gene lookup returns CDR1 LGHNA and CDR2 YNFKEQ. With 0 bases removed from V and 3 bases from J, the gap between germline ends came to 7 bases. The CDR3 length is 14 residues.

CDR3 residues: CASSGQNTDTQYF. DNA for the CDR3: TGTGCCAGCAGCGGACAGAACACAGATACGCAGTATTTT. This rearrangement joins TRBV6-1 to TRBJ2-3; weak D call: TRBD1 (6 bases). Germline-derived CDR1 and CDR2 are MNHNS and SASEGT. Deletions cut 6 bases from V and 2 bases from J, with 9 bases between. The CDR3 runs 13 residues.

This clonotype was counted many times. The chain couples TRBV28 to TRBJ2-5; D is perhaps TRBD2 (5 bases). The CDR3 length is 14 residues. The V gene lost 7 bases and the J gene lost 0 bases, with 12 bases spanning the gap. Germline V CDR1 and CDR2: MDHEN, SYDVKM. The CDR3 reads CASNLAEYQETQYF. The CDR3 DNA follows: TGTGCCAGCAACCTAGCAGAGTACCAAGAGACCCAGTACTTC.